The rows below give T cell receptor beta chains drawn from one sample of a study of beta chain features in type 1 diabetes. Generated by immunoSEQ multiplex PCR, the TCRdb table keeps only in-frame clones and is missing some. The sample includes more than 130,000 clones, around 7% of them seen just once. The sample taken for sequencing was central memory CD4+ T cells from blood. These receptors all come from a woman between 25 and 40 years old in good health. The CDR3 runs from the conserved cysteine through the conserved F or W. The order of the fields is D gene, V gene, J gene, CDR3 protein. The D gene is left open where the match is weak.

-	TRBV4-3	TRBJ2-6	CASSQDLRGSGANVLTF
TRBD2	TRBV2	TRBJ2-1	CASRATSGSYNEQFF
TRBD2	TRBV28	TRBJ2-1	CASSSPGLVGGSYNEQFF
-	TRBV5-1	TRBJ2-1	CASSLANDGLQFF
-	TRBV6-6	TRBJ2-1	CASSYAYRVGNEQFF
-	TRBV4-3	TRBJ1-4	CASSRLDSATNEKLFF
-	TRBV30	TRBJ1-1	CAWSDTLLEAFF
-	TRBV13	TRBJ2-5	CASSLAGSETQYF
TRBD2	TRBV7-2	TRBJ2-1	CASSSWTSGSYNEQFF
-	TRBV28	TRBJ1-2	CASSRPWTVNGYTF
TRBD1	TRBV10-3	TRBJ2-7	CAISEQQGRIPYEQYF
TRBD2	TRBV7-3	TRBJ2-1	CASKLGGPNNEQFF
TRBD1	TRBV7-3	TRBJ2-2	CASSSGQHTGELFF
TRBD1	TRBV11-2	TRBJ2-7	CASSRGTAPYEQYF
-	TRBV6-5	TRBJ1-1	CASSPLAENTEAFF
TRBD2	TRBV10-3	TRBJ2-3	CAISAELAGAGDTQYF
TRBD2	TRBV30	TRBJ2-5	CAWTSGGQETQYF
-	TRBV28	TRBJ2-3	CASSLQGVSDTQYF
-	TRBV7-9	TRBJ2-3	CASSLDGMQDTQYF
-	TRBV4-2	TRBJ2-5	CASSQRQVEETQYF
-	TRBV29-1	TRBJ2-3	CSVRHRTTDTQYF
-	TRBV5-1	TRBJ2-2	CASTQGINTGELFF
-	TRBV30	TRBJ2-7	CAWSVRVGYYEQYF
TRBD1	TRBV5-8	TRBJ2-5	CASSLGTGGEIIETQYF
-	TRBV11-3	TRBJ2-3	CASSLPGDTQYF
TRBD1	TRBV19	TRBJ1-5	CASRTGGAWQEPQHF
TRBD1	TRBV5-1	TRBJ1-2	CASSQDRDRGIYGYTF
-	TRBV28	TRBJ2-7	CASSLQGYEQYF
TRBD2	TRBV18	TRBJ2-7	CASSRLAGVTYEQYF
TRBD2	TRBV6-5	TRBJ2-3	CASSFAGATDTQYF
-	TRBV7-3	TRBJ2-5	CASSPSVSGTQYF
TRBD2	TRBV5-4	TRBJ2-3	CASSTGLATQETQYF
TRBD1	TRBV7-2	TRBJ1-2	CASSQFSGTGGDYGYTF
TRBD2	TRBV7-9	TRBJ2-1	CASSVSGTSGSVEQFF